The 17 T cell receptor beta chains presented below share a single source sample, sequenced in a study of breast tumors, draining lymph nodes, adjacent tissues. TCRdb ran MiXCR on the multiplex PCR reads and lists one entry per CDR3 protein. The table records about 180,000 distinct CDR3 sequences, about 34% of them present only once. Samples came from axillary lymph nodes draining the breast cancer. Sequencing was carried out using axillary lymph node tissue. The origin of the receptors is a female donor with breast cancer. Some clones in this sample may be carry-over from other donors' samples.

The chain carries TRBV12-3 or TRBV12-4 and TRBJ2-5, with 7 bases aligning to TRBD2. The CDR3 consists of 15 residues. Losses at the gene ends were 1 base for V and 2 bases for J; bases not matched to a gene: 4. In DNA, the CDR3 is TGTGCCAGCAGTTTAGTGGGGGGAGGGCAAGAGACCCAGTACTTC. Its protein is CASSLVGGGQETQYF.

The rearrangement uses TRBV2 and TRBJ2-7; 9 positions match TRBD2. After removal of 9 bases from V and 7 bases from J, the junction contained 13 bases not matched to a gene. Per the germline V gene, CDR1 is SNHLY and CDR2 is FYNNEI. The CDR3 consists of 14 residues. CDR3 in amino acids: CARRGGPAGQEQYF. The CDR3 coding sequence is TGTGCCAGGCGGGGGGGGCCAGCGGGACAAGAGCAGTACTTC.

In this sample, this clonotype turned up many times. The rearrangement links TRBV20-1 to TRBJ1-2; 8 nucleotides align to TRBD1. Germline-derived CDR1 and CDR2 are DFQATT and SNEGSKA (reference sequence). CDR3 length equals 14 residues. Trimming cost V 6 bases and J 4 bases; bases outside gene matches: 10. CDR3 bases: TGCAGTGCGGAAACCGGGACAGGCCTCTATGGCTACACCTTC. Protein: CSAETGTGLYGYTF.

To note about this clonotype: The junction and the germline gene differ at one end; a read error may be behind it. This rearrangement joins TRBV6-2 or TRBV6-3 to TRBJ2-1; 10 bases align to TRBD2. Germline CDR1 is MNHEY and CDR2 is SVGEGT. CDR3 length equals 16 residues. CDR3 nucleotide sequence: TGTGCCAGCAGTCACTCGACACTAGCGGGAAACAATGAGCAGTTCTTC. It is translated as CASSHSTLAGNNEQFF.

This clonotype was detected many times. This chain's CDR3 is CASSLGRGQPQHF. For the CDR3, the DNA is TGTGCCAGCAGCTTAGGCAGGGGGCAGCCCCAGCATTTT. This chain joins TRBV13 and TRBJ1-5; 7 bases align to TRBD1. This CDR3 is 13 amino acids long. Germline CDR1 PRHDT, CDR2 FYEKMQ (reference sequence). The ends lost 0 bases at V and 7 bases at J; junction bases unmatched: 0.

Many counts were recorded for this clonotype. This rearrangement joins TRBV9 to TRBJ2-6; D might be TRBD1 or TRBD2, each matching 5 bases. V lost 2 bases and J lost 5, with 11 bases in between. The CDR3 has 15 amino acids. Per the germline V gene, CDR1 is SGDLS and CDR2 is YYNGEE. In DNA, the CDR3 is TGTGCCAGCAGCGTTGGGGGTACTTGGGCCAACGTCCTGACTTTC. Translated, it gives CASSVGGTWANVLTF.

This clonotype was detected many times. V and J are TRBV3-1 and TRBJ2-3; TRBD2 matches at 8 bases. V was pared by 6 bases and J by 4 bases, with 9 bases of the junction left unmatched. The CDR3 length is 15 residues. The germline V gene has CDR1 LGHDT and CDR2 YNNKEL (reference sequence). The CDR3 region has the DNA TGTGCCAGCAGGCCGGCGAGCGGGAGAGCAGATACGCAGTATTTT. As protein: CASRPASGRADTQYF.

The sample holds many counts of this clonotype. The chain combines TRBV5-6 with TRBJ2-5; the match to TRBD2 covers 7 bases. J gave up 7 bases and V 0 bases, and 12 bases lay outside the gene matches. The CDR3 has 16 residues. Germline V CDR1 and CDR2: SGHDT, YYEEEE. The CDR3 coding sequence is TGTGCCAGCAGCTTGGCTTCACTAGCGTCCCTGGGGACCCAGTACTTC. This encodes CASSLASLASLGTQYF.

This clonotype showed up many times. V and J are TRBV2 and TRBJ2-7; D call uncertain. The CDR3 runs to 13 residues. Germline-derived CDR1 and CDR2 are SNHLY and FYNNEI. Trimming left V 6 bases short and J 2 bases short, with 11 bases between. The CDR3 DNA is TGTGCCAGCAGGCCCAGCGCGACCTACGAGCAGTACTTC. It codes for CASRPSATYEQYF.

Worth noting for this clonotype: A much larger clone differs from this one at a single base, so this may be a read error. The V gene is TRBV5-1, the J gene TRBJ2-5; the D gene is possibly TRBD2 (5 bases). Germline V CDR1 and CDR2: SGHRS, YFSETQ. This CDR3 has 14 residues. CDR3 sequence: CASSLGGFQDTQYF. CDR3 DNA sequence: TGCGCCAGCAGCTTGGGAGGGTTCCAAGACACCCAGTACTTC.

This clonotype was seen ten or more times. This chain connects TRBV11-2 to TRBJ2-7; perhaps TRBD1 as D (6 bases). Germline V gene lookup returns CDR1 SGHAT and CDR2 FQNNGV. This CDR3 is built from 19 residues. Trimming took off 2 bases at V and 0 bases at J, with 23 bases between the two ends. The CDR3 here is CASSLSTGHSLVSSYEQYF. As DNA, the CDR3 is TGTGCCAGCAGCTTATCCACGGGACACTCTCTGGTGAGCTCCTACGAGCAGTACTTC.

This clonotype has a count of ten or more. CDR3 nucleotide sequence: TGCGCCAGCAGCGCCGGGACAGCAGATAATCAGCCCCAGCATTTT. This encodes CASSAGTADNQPQHF. The V call is TRBV5-1, the J call TRBJ1-5; 7 nucleotides match TRBD1. The junction had 8 bases not matched to a gene; V was cut back by 4 bases and J by 4 bases. CDR1 is SGHRS and CDR2 is YFSETQ in the germline V gene. The CDR3 consists of 15 residues.

This clonotype was recorded many times. The chain couples TRBV25-1 to TRBJ2-2, with D perhaps TRBD1 or TRBD2 (7 bases each). CDR3 length: 15 residues. The germline V and J ends were trimmed by 8 bases and 5 bases, with 18 bases remaining between them. Germline V gives CDR1 MGHDK, CDR2 SYGVNS. The CDR3 protein is CASARGGGWTGELFF. CDR3 coding DNA: TGTGCCAGCGCACGGGGAGGGGGCTGGACCGGGGAGCTGTTTTTT.

The J gene is TRBJ2-7, the V gene TRBV7-2, with D hard to call. Germline V gives CDR1 SGHTA, CDR2 FQGNSA. Trimming cost V 11 bases and J 1 base, with 15 bases left between them. The CDR3 sequence is 13 residues long. The CDR3 nucleotides are TGTGCCGGAAGCTTAGTCAGATCCTACGAGCAGTACTTC. Encoded protein: CAGSLVRSYEQYF.

Points on this clonotype: Since the CDR3 does not end with the conserved phenylalanine or tryptophan, this likely comes from a read error. V and J are TRBV19 and TRBJ1-2, with D possibly being TRBD1 (5 bases). This CDR3 is 13 amino acids long. Trimming took off 9 bases at V and 7 bases at J, with 18 bases between the two ends. The germline V gene encodes CDR1 LNHDA and CDR2 SQIVND (reference sequence). CDR3 nucleotides: TGTGCCAGCAGGACACCTTTCCGGAGTGGCTACACCCTC. This translates into CASRTPFRSGYTL.

This clonotype was seen repeatedly, ten times or more. In DNA form, the CDR3 reads TGTGCCAGCTCACCAGGAACAGGCCCACCGGGGGCCAACGTCCTGACTTTC. Translating it yields CASSPGTGPPGANVLTF. The chain joins TRBV18 to TRBJ2-6; possibly TRBD1 for D (5 bases). V lost 2 bases and J 4 bases, leaving 15 bases between the germline ends. This CDR3 comprises 17 residues. The germline CDR1 and CDR2 sequences are KGHSH and LQKENI.

This clonotype came up many times. The V gene is TRBV6-5, the J gene TRBJ1-4, with TRBD1 matching over 7 bases. CDR1 and CDR2 from the germline V gene are MNHEY and SVGAGI. The J segment lost 8 bases and the V segment lost 5 bases, leaving 11 bases of the junction unmatched. This CDR3 has 15 residues. CDR3 amino acids: CASSARTGTGEKLFF. The DNA for the CDR3 is TGTGCCAGCAGTGCCCGGACAGGAACCGGCGAAAAACTGTTTTTT.